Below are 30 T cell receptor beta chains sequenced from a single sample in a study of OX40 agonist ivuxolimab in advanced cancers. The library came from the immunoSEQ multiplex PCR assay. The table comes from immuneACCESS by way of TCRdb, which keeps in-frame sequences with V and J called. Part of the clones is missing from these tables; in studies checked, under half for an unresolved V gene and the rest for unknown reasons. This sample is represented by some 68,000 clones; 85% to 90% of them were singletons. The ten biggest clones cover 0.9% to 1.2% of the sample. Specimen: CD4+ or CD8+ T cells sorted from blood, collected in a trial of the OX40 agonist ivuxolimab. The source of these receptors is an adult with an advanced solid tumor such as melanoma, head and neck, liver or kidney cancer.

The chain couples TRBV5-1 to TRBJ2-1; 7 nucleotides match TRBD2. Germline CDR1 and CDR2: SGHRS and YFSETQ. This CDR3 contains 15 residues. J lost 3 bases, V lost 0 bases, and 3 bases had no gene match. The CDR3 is CASSLASGLYNEQFF. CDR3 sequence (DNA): TGCGCCAGCAGCTTGGCTAGCGGTCTCTACAATGAGCAGTTCTTC. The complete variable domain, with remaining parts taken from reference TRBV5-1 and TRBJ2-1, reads KAGVTQTPRYLIKTRGQQVTLSCSPISGHRSVSWYQQTPGQGLQFLFEYFSETQRNKGNFPGRFSGRQFSNSRSEMNVSTLELGDSALYLCASSLASGLYNEQFFGPGTRLTVL.

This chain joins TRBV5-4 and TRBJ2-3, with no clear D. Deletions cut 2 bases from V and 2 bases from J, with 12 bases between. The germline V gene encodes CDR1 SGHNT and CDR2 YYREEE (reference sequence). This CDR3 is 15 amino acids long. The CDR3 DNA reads TGTGCCAGCAGCTTTGAACGAGCCCCCACAGATACGCAGTATTTT. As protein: CASSFERAPTDTQYF.

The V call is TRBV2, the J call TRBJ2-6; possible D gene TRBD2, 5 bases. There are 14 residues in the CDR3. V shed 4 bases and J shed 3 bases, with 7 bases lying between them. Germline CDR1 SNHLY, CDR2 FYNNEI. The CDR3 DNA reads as TGTGCCAGCAGTGTCGGGAATGGGGCCAACGTCCTGACTTTC. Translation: CASSVGNGANVLTF.

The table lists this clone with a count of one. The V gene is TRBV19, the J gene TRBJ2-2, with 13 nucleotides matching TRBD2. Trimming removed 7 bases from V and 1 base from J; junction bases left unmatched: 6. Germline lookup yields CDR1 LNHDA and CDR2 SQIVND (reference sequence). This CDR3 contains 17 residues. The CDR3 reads CASIPTSGRLNTGELFF. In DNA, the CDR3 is TGTGCCAGTATTCCGACTAGCGGGAGGTTGAACACCGGGGAGCTGTTTTTT.

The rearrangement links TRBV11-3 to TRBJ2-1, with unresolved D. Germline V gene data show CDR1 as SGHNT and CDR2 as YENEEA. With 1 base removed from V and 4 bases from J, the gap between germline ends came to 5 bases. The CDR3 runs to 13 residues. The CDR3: CASSLGRYNEQFF. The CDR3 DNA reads TGTGCCAGCAGCTTAGGTCGATACAATGAGCAGTTCTTC.

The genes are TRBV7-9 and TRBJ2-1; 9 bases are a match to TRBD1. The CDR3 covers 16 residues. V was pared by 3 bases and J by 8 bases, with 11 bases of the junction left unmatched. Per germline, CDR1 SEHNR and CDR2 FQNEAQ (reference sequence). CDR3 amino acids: CASSLAPGQGPDEQFF. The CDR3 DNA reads TGTGCCAGCAGCTTGGCGCCGGGACAGGGCCCCGATGAGCAGTTCTTC. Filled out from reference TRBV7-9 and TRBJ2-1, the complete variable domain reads DTGVSQNPRHKITKRGQNVTFRCDPISEHNRLYWYRQTLGQGPEFLTYFQNEAQLEKSRLLSDRFSAERPKGSFSTLEIQRTEQGDSAMYLCASSLAPGQGPDEQFFGPGTRLTVL.

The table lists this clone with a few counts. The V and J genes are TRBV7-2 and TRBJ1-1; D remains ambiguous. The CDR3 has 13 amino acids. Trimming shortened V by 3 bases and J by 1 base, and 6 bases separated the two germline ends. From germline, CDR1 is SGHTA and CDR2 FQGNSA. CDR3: CASSFDWNTEAFF. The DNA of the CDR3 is TGTGCCAGCAGCTTTGATTGGAACACTGAAGCTTTCTTT. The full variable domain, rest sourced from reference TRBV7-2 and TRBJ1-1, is GAGVSQSPSNKVTEKGKDVELRCDPISGHTALYWYRQSLGQGLEFLIYFQGNSAPDKSGLPSDRFSAERTGGSVSTLTIQRTQQEDSAVYLCASSFDWNTEAFFGQGTRLTVV.

The CDR3 DNA reads as TGTGCCTGGAGTGTATTGACAGGGGGAAATGGCTACACCTTC. This translates into CAWSVLTGGNGYTF. The rearrangement uses TRBV30 and TRBJ1-2; TRBD1 agrees at 9 bases. Losses at the gene ends were 0 bases for V and 6 bases for J; bases not matched to a gene: 5. The CDR3 is made up of 14 amino acids. Germline V lookup: CDR1 GTSNPN, CDR2 SVGIG (reference sequence).

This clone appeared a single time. The CDR3 protein is CASSFIQVQVGSPLHF. CDR3 coding DNA: TGCGCCAGCAGCTTTATCCAGGTGCAAGTAGGATCACCCCTCCACTTT. The V call is TRBV5-1, the J call TRBJ1-6; no definite D call. There are 16 residues in the CDR3. V lost 2 bases, J lost 10 bases, and 19 bases lay in between. Germline V gene lookup returns CDR1 SGHRS and CDR2 YFSETQ.

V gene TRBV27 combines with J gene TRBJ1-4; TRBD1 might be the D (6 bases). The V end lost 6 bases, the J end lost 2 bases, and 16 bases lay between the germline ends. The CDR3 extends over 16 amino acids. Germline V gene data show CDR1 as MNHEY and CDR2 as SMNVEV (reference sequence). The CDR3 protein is CASRRTAPSTNEKLFF. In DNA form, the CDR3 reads TGTGCCAGCAGGAGGACAGCTCCTTCGACTAATGAAAAACTGTTTTTT.

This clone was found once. CDR3 in amino acids: CASSPTIGAARNEQYF. Written as DNA, the CDR3 is TGTGCCAGCAGCCCCACCATCGGGGCGGCCAGGAACGAGCAGTACTTC. The J gene is TRBJ2-7, the V gene TRBV7-2; D possibly matches TRBD1 or TRBD2 (5 bases each). The CDR3 spans 16 residues. From germline, CDR1 is SGHTA and CDR2 FQGNSA. The V end was cut by 5 bases, the J end by 5 bases, with 22 bases between.

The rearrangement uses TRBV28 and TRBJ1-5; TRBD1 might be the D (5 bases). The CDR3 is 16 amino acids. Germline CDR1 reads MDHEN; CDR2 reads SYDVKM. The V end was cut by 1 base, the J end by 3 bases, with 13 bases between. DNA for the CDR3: TGTGCCAGCAGTTTATCCGAGGGGCCCTACAATCAGCCCCAGCATTTT. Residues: CASSLSEGPYNQPQHF.

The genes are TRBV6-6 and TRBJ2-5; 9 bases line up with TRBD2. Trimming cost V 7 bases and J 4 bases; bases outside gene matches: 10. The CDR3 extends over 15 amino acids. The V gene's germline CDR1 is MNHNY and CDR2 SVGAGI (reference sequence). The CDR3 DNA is TGTGCCAGCACCCCCCAATCTAGCGGGACAGAGACCCAGTACTTC. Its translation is CASTPQSSGTETQYF.

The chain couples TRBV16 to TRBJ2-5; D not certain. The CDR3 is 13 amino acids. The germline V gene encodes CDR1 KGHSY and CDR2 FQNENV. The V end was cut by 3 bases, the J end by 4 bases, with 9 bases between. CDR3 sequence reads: CASSQARRETQYF. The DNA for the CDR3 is TGTGCCAGCAGCCAGGCTAGACGAGAGACCCAGTACTTC.

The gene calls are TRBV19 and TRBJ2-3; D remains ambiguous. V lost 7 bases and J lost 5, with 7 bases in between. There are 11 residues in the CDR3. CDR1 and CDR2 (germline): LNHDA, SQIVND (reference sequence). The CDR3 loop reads CASTLGDTQYF. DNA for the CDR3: TGTGCCAGTACCCTAGGAGATACGCAGTATTTT.

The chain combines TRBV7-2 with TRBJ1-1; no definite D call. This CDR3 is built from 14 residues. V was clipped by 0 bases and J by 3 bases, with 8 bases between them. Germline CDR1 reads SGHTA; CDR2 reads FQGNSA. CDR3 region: CASSLAQRDTEAFF. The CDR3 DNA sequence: TGTGCCAGCAGCTTAGCGCAGAGGGACACTGAAGCTTTCTTT.

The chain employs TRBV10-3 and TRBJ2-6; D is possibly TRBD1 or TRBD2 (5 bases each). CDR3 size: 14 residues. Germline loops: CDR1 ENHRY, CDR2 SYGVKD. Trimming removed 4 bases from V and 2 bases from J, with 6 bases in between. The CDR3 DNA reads TGTGCCATCAGTGGAGGGGCTGGGGCCAACGTCCTGACTTTC. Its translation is CAISGGAGANVLTF.

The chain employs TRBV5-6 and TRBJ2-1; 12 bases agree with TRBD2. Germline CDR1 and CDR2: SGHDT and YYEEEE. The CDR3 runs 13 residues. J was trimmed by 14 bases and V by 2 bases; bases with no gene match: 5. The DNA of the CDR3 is TGTGCCAGCAGCTTAAGACTAGCGGGAGTGGAGTTCTTC. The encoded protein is CASSLRLAGVEFF.

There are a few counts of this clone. DNA for the CDR3: TGTGCCTGTCCCGATCGGGTGACTGGAAACACCATATATTTT. Protein product: CACPDRVTGNTIYF. The V and J genes are TRBV30 and TRBJ1-3; D not certain. The CDR3 contains 14 residues. CDR1 is GTSNPN, CDR2 SVGIG, per germline (reference sequence). V lost 6 bases to trimming and J lost 2 bases, with 14 bases between them. Looking up the rest from reference TRBV30 and TRBJ1-3 gives the full variable domain: SQTIHQWPATLVQPVGSPLSLECTVEGTSNPNLYWYRQAAGRGLQLLFYSVGIGQISSEVPQNLSASRPQDRQFILSSKKLLLSDSGFYLCACPDRVTGNTIYFGEGSWLTVV.

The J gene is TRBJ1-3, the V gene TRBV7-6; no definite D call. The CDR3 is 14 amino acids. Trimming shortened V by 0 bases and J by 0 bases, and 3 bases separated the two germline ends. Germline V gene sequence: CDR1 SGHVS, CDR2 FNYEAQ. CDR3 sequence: CASSLAHSGNTIYF. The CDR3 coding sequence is TGTGCCAGCAGCTTAGCCCACTCTGGAAACACCATATATTTT.

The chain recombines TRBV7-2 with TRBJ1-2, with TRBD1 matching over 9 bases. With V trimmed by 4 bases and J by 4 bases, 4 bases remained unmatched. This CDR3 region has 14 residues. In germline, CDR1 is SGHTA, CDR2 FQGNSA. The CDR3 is CASSSQGAGYGYTF. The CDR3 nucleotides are TGTGCCAGCAGCTCACAGGGGGCGGGCTATGGCTACACCTTC.

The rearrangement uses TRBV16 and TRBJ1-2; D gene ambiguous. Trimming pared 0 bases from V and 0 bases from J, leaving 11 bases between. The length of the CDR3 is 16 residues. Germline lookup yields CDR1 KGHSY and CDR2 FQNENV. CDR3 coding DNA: TGTGCCAGCAGCCAATCGGCCTCCTCAGCTAACTATGGCTACACCTTC. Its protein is CASSQSASSANYGYTF.

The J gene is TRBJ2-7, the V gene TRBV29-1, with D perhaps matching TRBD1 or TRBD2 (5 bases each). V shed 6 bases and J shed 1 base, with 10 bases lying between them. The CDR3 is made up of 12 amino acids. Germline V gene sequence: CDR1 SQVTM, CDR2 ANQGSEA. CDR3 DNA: TGCAGCGTCCCGGGACGGTCCTACGAGCAGTACTTC. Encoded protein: CSVPGRSYEQYF.

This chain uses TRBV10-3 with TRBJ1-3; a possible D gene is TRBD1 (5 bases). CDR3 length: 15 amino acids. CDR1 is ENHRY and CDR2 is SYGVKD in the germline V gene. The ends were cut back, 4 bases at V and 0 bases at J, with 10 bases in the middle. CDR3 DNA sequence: TGTGCCATCAGTGGGGACGGCTTCTCTGGAAACACCATATATTTT. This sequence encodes CAISGDGFSGNTIYF.

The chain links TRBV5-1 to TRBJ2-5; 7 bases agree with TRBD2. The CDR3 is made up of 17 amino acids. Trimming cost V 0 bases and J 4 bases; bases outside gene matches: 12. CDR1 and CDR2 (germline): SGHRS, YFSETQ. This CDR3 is CASSLATLAGESETQYF. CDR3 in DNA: TGCGCCAGCAGCTTGGCAACCTTGGCGGGAGAGTCAGAGACCCAGTACTTC.

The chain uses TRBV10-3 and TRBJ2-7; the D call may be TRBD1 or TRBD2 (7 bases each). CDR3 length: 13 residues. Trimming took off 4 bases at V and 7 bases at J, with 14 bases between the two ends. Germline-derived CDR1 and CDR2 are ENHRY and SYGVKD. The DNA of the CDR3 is TGTGCCATCAGTGGGGGGACAGCGGGGGAGCAGTACTTC. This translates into CAISGGTAGEQYF.

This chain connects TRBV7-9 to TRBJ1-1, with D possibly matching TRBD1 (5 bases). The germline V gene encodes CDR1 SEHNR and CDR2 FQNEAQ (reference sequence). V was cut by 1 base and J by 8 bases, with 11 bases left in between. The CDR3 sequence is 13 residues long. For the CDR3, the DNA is TGTGCCAGCAGCTTAGGGGAGGGGCTCGAAGCTTTCTTT. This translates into CASSLGEGLEAFF.

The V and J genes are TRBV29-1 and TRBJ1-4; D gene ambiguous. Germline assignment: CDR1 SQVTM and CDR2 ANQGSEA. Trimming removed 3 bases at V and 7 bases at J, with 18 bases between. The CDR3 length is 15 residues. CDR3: CSVDGPPESGEKLFF. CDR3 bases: TGCAGCGTTGACGGGCCTCCAGAGTCAGGTGAAAAACTGTTTTTT.

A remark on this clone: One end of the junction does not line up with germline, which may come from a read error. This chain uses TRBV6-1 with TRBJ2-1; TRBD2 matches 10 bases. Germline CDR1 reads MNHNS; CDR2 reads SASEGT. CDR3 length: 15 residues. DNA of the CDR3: TGTGCCAGCAGGGAAGCGGGAGGGCCAGGGAATGAGCAGTTCTTC. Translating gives CASREAGGPGNEQFF.

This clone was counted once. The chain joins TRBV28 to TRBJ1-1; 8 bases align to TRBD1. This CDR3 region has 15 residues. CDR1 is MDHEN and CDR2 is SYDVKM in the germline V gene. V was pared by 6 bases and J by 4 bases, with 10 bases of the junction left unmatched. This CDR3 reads CASRSPGGSATEAFF. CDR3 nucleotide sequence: TGTGCCAGCAGGTCCCCAGGGGGCTCCGCCACTGAAGCTTTCTTT.